This T cell receptor beta chain was identified in a study of T cell responses to AZD1222 COVID-19 vaccine. In the study overall: Recipients boosted at about 4 weeks or about 12 weeks are pooled.

The sample holds a few counts of this clone. Its specificity is unknown. Points from the study as a whole: Reportedly, nearly half the spike-specific TCRs target unmutated variant regions. Samples come after the peak T cell response, not at day 14. Elevations in Spike-specific TCR breadth and depth followed administration of two AZD1222 doses.

The repertoire was sequenced with immunoSEQ multiplex PCR; TCRdb's copy has only in-frame clones and lacks some. The sample includes 95,000 to 150,000 clones, less than 90% of them seen just once. The receptor was isolated from an adult in good health. The source material was peripheral blood, sampled on day 0 of AZD1222 vaccination.

The CDR3 sequence is CASKLGLWSNYGYTF. Here the CDR3 DNA reads TGTGCCAGCAAATTGGGCCTTTGGTCTAACTATGGCTACACCTTC. V is TRBV6-5 and J is TRBJ1-2, with D unclear. Germline assignment: CDR1 MNHEY and CDR2 SVGAGI. This CDR3 region has 15 residues. V gave up 7 bases and J gave up 0 bases, with 15 bases separating them.